The rows below give T cell receptor beta chains drawn from one sample of a study of shared clonotypes between healthy human individuals. The protocol was immunoSEQ multiplex PCR, while the TCRdb copy is restricted to in-frame clones and leaves out a portion. This sample has some 1 million clones, with around four fifths found just once. Sequencing was performed on memory CD4+ T cells sorted from blood. The origin of the receptors is a man aged 18 to 29 in good health. The CDR3 runs from the conserved cysteine through the conserved F or W. Each record gives: J gene, D gene, clone size, V gene, CDR3 DNA, CDR3 protein. A D gene is named only where the DNA matches it firmly. Clone size is not always given. Where it is, it says once, few, many or a class for expanded clones.

TRBJ2-7 | - | - | TRBV6-5 | TGTGCCAGCAGTTTTGACGGTCCCTACGAGCAGTACTTC | CASSFDGPYEQYF
TRBJ2-2 | - | - | TRBV6-1 | TGTGCCAGCAGGCCAGAGGGGGATGCCGGGGAGCTGTTTTTT | CASRPEGDAGELFF
TRBJ2-7 | - | - | TRBV7-3 | TGTGCCAGCAGCCCGTCGGGGACTGCCATGGGGGAGCAGTACTTC | CASSPSGTAMGEQYF
TRBJ2-3 | - | - | TRBV2 | TGTGCCAGCAGTACGAGCGGGCATGGCGTCGGAGATACGCAGTATTTT | CASSTSGHGVGDTQYF
TRBJ1-1 | - | few | TRBV28 | TGTGCCAGCAGTTTATTACGGAACACTGAAGCTTTCTTT | CASSLLRNTEAFF
TRBJ2-2 | - | - | TRBV18 | TGTGCCAGCTCACCTGGGGCGGCGGGTCGAACCGGGGAGCTGTTTTTT | CASSPGAAGRTGELFF
TRBJ2-1 | - | - | TRBV6-5 | TGTGCCAGCAGTTACGGGGGGGGCACTACCTACAATGAGCAGTTCTTC | CASSYGGGTTYNEQFF
TRBJ1-1 | - | - | TRBV5-1 | TGCGCCAGCAATTTGGGGTTTGGGAACACTGAAGCTTTCTTT | CASNLGFGNTEAFF
TRBJ2-3 | TRBD1 | once | TRBV2 | TGTGCCAGCAGATTCCAGGGGGCTCGCACAGATACGCAGTATTTT | CASRFQGARTDTQYF
TRBJ2-7 | - | - | TRBV9 | TGTGCCAGCAGCGCAGGGACCGCCGTCTCCACCTACGAGCAGTACTTC | CASSAGTAVSTYEQYF
TRBJ2-5 | TRBD2 | - | TRBV9 | TGTGCCAGCAGCGTCGGGACTAGCGCCCAAGAGACCCAGTACTTC | CASSVGTSAQETQYF
TRBJ2-4 | - | - | TRBV7-9 | TGTGCCAGCAGCCTGGGACAACTAGCCAAAAACATTCAGTACTTC | CASSLGQLAKNIQYF
TRBJ1-1 | - | - | TRBV30 | TGTGCCTGGAGTGTACACCTTCAGGGTACTGAAGCTTTCTTT | CAWSVHLQGTEAFF
TRBJ2-3 | TRBD1 | - | TRBV4-3 | TGCGCCAGCAGCCAACGGATGGGGACAGGGACAACAGATACGCAGTATTTT | CASSQRMGTGTTDTQYF
TRBJ2-5 | TRBD1 | - | TRBV5-1 | TGCGCCAGCAGCGGTGGGACAGGGGGCGAGGAGACCCAGTACTTC | CASSGGTGGEETQYF
TRBJ2-2 | - | - | TRBV19 | TGTGCCAGTAGTATTGGAAGGGACACCGGGGAGCTGTTTTTT | CASSIGRDTGELFF
TRBJ2-5 | TRBD1 | - | TRBV28 | TGTGCCAGCAGTCTGCCGACAGGGCAAGAGACCCAGTACTTC | CASSLPTGQETQYF
TRBJ1-2 | TRBD1 | - | TRBV7-2 | TGTGCCAGCAGCTTGGGACAGGGAACACGTGGCTACACCTTC | CASSLGQGTRGYTF
TRBJ2-6 | TRBD1 | - | TRBV2 | TGTGCCAGCAGCGTCGGGACAGGGGGGACTGGGGCCAACGTCCTGACTTTC | CASSVGTGGTGANVLTF
TRBJ1-5 | - | - | TRBV6-1 | TGTGCCAGCAGGGGGGACAATAGCAATCAGCCCCAGCATTTT | CASRGDNSNQPQHF
TRBJ2-5 | - | few | TRBV6-1 | TGTGCCAGCAGTTTACGAGAGACCCAGTACTTC | CASSLRETQYF
TRBJ1-5 | - | - | TRBV6-1 | TGTGCCAGCACGGGGTACGATCAGCCCCAGCATTTT | CASTGYDQPQHF